This entry features one T cell receptor beta chain sequence. Its target is not known. The data derive from a study of cytomegalovirus exposure and HLA in healthy donors. V was pared by 4 bases and J by 0 bases, with 19 bases between. There are 18 residues in the CDR3. The germline CDR1 and CDR2 sequences are MGHRA and YSYEKL. General study results and limits: Most of the TCR beta V segments (in an earlier analysis) were productive either about 87% or about 30% of the time. CMV serostatus alone was available as immune exposure information. Presence/absence analyses rested on an assumption that sequencing depth was roughly uniform across donors.

Researchers ran the PCR with 60 Vbeta and 13 Jbeta primers. This table comes from immunoSEQ multiplex PCR, and its TCRdb copy is limited to in-frame clones, with some not included. This table has some 130,000 clones, 75% to 80% appearing once. The sequenced material came from PBMCs. The TCR sequence derives from a male donor in good health and CMV-seronegative. V is TRBV4-1 and J is TRBJ1-5, with D hard to call. The CDR3 DNA follows: TGCGCCAGCAGCCCCCGGGTGATCTCTACAAATAGCAATCAGCCCCAGCATTTT. Its translation is CASSPRVISTNSNQPQHF.